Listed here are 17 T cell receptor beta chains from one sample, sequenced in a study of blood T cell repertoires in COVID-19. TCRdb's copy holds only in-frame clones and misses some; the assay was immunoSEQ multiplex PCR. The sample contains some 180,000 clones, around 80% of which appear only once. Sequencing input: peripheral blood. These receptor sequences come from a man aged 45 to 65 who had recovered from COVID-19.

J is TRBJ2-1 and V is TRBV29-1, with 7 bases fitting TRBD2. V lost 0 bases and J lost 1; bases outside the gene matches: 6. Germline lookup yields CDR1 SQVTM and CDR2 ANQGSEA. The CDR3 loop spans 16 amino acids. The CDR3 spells CSVEDPASGSYNEQFF. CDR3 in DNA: TGCAGCGTTGAAGATCCCGCTAGCGGATCCTACAATGAGCAGTTCTTC.

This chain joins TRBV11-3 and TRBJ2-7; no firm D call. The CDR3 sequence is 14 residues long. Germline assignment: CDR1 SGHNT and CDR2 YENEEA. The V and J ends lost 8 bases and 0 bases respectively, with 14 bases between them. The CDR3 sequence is CASSQAAGSYEQYF. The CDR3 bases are TGTGCCAGCTCTCAGGCTGCAGGCTCCTACGAGCAGTACTTC. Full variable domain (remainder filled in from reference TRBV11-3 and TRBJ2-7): EAGVVQSPRYKIIEKKQPVAFWCNPISGHNTLYWYLQNLGQGPELLIRYENEEAVDDSQLPKDRFSAERLKGVDSTLKIQPAELGDSAVYLCASSQAAGSYEQYFGPGTRLTVT.

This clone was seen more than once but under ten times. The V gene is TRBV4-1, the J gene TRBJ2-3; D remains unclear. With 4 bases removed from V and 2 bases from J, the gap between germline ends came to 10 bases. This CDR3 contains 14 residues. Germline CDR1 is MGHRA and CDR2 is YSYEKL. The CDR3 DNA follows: TGCGCCAGCAGCCCGACTGGTTCCACAGATACGCAGTATTTT. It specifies CASSPTGSTDTQYF.

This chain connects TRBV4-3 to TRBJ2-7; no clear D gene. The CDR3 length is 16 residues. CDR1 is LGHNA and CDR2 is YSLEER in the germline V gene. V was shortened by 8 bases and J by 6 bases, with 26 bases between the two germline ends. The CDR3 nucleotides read TGCGCCAGCGCGAAGCAACAAACAGTATACCCTTTCGAGCAGTACTTC. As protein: CASAKQQTVYPFEQYF.

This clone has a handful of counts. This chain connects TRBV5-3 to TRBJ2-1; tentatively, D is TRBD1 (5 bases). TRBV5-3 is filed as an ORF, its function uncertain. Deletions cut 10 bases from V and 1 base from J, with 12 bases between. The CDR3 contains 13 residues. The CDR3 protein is CAGQGASYNEQFF. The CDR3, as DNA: TGTGCCGGCCAAGGGGCATCCTACAATGAGCAGTTCTTC.

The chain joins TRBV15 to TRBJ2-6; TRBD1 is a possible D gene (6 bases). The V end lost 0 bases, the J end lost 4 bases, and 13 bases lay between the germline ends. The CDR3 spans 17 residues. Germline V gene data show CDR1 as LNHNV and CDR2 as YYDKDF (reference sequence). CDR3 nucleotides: TGTGCCACCAGCAGAGACTATACAGGGTCAGGGGCCAACGTCCTGACTTTC. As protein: CATSRDYTGSGANVLTF. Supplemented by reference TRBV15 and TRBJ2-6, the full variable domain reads DAMVIQNPRYQVTQFGKPVTLSCSQTLNHNVMYWYQQKSSQAPKLLFHYYDKDFNNEADTPDNFQSRRPNTSFCFLDIRSPGLGDTAMYLCATSRDYTGSGANVLTFGAGSRLTVL.

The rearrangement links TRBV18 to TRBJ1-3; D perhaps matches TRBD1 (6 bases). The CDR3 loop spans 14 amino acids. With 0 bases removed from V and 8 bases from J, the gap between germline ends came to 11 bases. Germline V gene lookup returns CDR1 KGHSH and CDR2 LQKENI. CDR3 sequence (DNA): TGTGCCAGCTCACCACCGACCAGGGGTTACACCATATATTTT. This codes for CASSPPTRGYTIYF.

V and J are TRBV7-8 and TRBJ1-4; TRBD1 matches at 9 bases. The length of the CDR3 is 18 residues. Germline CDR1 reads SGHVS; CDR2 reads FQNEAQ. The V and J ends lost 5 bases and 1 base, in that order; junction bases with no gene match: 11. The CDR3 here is CASSLGQGGWGTNEKLFF. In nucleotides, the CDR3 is TGTGCCAGCAGCCTGGGACAGGGAGGTTGGGGAACTAATGAAAAACTGTTTTTT.

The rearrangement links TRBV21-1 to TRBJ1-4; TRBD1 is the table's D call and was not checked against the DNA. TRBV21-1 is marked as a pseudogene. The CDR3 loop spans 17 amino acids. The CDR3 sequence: CASSKFGRSQDNEKLFF. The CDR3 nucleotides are TGTGCCAGCAGCAAATTCGGTCGTTCCCAGGATAATGAAAAACTGTTTTTT.

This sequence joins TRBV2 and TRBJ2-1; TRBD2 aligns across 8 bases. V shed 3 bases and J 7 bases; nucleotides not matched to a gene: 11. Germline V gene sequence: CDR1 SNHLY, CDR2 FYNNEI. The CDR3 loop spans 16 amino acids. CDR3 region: CASSESTSGDRNEQFF. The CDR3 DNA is TGTGCCAGCAGTGAGTCCACTAGCGGAGATAGGAATGAGCAGTTCTTC.

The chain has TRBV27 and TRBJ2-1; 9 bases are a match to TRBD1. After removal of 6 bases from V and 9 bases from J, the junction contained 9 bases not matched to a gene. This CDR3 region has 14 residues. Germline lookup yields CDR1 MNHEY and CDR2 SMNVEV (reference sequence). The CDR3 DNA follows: TGTGCCAGCAGGAATACAGGGGGCCGAAGTGAGCAGTTCTTC. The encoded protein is CASRNTGGRSEQFF.

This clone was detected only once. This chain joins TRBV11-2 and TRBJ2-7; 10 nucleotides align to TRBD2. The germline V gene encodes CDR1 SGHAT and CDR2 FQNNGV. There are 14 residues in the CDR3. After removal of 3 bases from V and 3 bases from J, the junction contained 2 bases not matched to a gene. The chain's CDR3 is CASSFGLADYEQYF. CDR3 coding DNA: TGTGCCAGCAGCTTCGGACTAGCGGACTACGAGCAGTACTTC.

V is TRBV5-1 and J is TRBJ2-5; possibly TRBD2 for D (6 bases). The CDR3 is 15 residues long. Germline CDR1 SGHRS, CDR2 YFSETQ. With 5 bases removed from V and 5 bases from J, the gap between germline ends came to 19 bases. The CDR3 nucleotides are TGCGCCAGCAGGAGATCCGGCAGGGAGGATGAGACCCAGTACTTC. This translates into CASRRSGREDETQYF.

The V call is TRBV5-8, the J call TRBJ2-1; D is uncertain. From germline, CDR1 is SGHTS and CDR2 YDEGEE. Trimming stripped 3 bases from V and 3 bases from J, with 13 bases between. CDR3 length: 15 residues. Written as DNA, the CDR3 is TGTGCCAGCAGCTCCGGAACTATCCGCTACAATGAGCAGTTCTTC. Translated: CASSSGTIRYNEQFF.

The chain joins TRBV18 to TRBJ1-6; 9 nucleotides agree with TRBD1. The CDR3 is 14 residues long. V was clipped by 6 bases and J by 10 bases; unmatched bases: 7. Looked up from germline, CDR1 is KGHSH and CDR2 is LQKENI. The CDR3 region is CASSSGQGPSPLHF. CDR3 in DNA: TGTGCCAGCTCCTCGGGACAGGGACCATCACCCCTCCACTTT.

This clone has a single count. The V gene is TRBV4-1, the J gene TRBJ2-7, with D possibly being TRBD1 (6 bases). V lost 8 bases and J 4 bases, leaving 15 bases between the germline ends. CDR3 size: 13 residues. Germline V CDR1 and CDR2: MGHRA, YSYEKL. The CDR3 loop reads CASGRGQGYEQYF. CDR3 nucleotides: TGCGCCAGCGGCCGAGGTCAGGGGTACGAGCAGTACTTC.

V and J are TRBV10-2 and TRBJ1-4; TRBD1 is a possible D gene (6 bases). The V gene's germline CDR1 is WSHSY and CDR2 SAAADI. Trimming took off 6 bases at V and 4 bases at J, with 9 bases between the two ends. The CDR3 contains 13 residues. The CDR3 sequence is CASSGQSNEKLFF. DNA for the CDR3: TGCGCCAGCAGCGGACAGAGTAATGAAAAACTGTTTTTT.